Included here is one T cell receptor beta chain sequence, with context. What it recognizes is unknown. Profiling relied on immunoSEQ multiplex PCR, and the TCRdb table lists in-frame clones only, not all of them. Counted here are over 75,000 clones, 83% occurring once; the ten biggest clones make up about 0.61%. V lost 5 bases to trimming and J lost 7 bases, with 18 bases between them. The CDR3 spans 14 residues. Germline CDR1 SGHTA, CDR2 FQGNSA. These patients had recovered from COVID-19 ranging mild to severe. This specimen belongs to a study of CD4 T cell repertoires in COVID-19. Study results and caveats: Several top expanded SARS-CoV-2-reactive clonotypes were shared by two or three memory subsets. In SARS-CoV and/or HKU1 spike cultures, between roughly 6 and 26% of SARS-CoV-2 clonotypes reappeared.

The TCR sequence derives from a human donor who had COVID-19. The chain combines TRBV7-2 with TRBJ2-7, with TRBD1 as a possible D gene (6 bases). Sequenced here: CD4+ T cells from peripheral blood, sampled after recovery from COVID-19. The CDR3 loop reads CASSPPLGAREQYF. In nucleotides, the CDR3 is TGTGCCAGCAGCCCCCCGTTGGGGGCGAGGGAGCAGTACTTC.